This T cell receptor (beta chain) came from a study of cytomegalovirus exposure and HLA in healthy donors. At the level of the study: An earlier analysis identified more than 90 million unique TCR beta sequences in some 180 million T cells. General observations from the study: The listing of 150 or so TCR beta chains classed them as cytomegalovirus-associated. Later genetic work tied a missense DCLRE1C variant to beta-chain V and J trimming. Some public TCRs appeared in many individuals, while most sequences were rare.

Worth noting for this clone: The antigen is undetermined.

Between the trimmed V and J ends, which lost 3 bases and 0 bases, there was a span of 6 bases. The CDR3 length is 14 residues. The germline V gene has CDR1 SNHLY and CDR2 FYNNEI. Primers included in the PCR were 60 Vbeta and 13 Jbeta primers. Sequenced by immunoSEQ multiplex PCR; TCRdb stores in-frame clones only, minus some. The sample shows 100,000 to 150,000 clones, around three quarters of them seen only once. Input material: PBMCs. The receptor's source is a young man in good health and CMV-seropositive. The V call is TRBV2, the J call TRBJ1-5; no reliable D call. The CDR3 DNA sequence: TGTGCCAGCAGTGACGGAGGTAGCAATCAGCCCCAGCATTTT. Its translation is CASSDGGSNQPQHF.